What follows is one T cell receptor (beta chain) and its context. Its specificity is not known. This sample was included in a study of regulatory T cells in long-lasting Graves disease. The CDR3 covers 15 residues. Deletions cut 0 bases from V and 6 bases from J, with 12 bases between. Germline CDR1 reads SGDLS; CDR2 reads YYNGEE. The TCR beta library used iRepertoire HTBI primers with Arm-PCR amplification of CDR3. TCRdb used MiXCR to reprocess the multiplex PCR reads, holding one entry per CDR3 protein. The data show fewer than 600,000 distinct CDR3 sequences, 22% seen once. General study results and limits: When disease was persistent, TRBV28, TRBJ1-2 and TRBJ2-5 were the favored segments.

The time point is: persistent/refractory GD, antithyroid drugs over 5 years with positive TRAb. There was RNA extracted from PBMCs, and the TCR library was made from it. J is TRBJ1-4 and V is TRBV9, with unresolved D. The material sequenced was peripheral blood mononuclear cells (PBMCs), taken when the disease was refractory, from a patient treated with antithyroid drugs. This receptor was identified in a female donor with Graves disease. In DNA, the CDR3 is TGTGCCAGCAGCGTAGACGGCAGTCGCGATGAAAAACTGTTTTTT. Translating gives CASSVDGSRDEKLFF.